The 2 T cell receptor beta chains presented below share a single source sample, sequenced in a study of blood T cell repertoires in COVID-19. Here immunoSEQ multiplex PCR was the method, and the copy in TCRdb shows in-frame clones only, minus some. The repertoire has approximately 280,000 clones, almost 90% of them found once; the top ten carry 1.5% to 2%. The specimen sequenced was PBMCs or T cells enriched from blood (not recorded which). The source is a woman between 18 and 29 years old with acute COVID-19.

The CDR3 coding sequence is TGTGCCTGCAGGGCGTCTCAGGGAACTAACTATGGCTACACCTTC. Translating gives CACRASQGTNYGYTF. The rearrangement uses TRBV19 and TRBJ1-2; a possible D gene is TRBD1 (5 bases). V lost 11 bases and J 0 bases, leaving 19 bases between the germline ends. CDR3 length equals 15 residues. CDR1 and CDR2 from the germline V gene are LNHDA and SQIVND (reference sequence).

This clone occurred a few times. The chain recombines TRBV20-1 with TRBJ1-2; 10 nucleotides match TRBD1. The CDR3 consists of 15 residues. V shed 3 bases and J 7 bases; nucleotides not matched to a gene: 11. The germline V gene encodes CDR1 DFQATT and CDR2 SNEGSKA (reference sequence). The CDR3 sequence is CSASVPRQGAGGYTF. Here the CDR3 DNA reads TGCAGTGCTAGTGTCCCCAGACAGGGGGCCGGTGGCTACACCTTC.